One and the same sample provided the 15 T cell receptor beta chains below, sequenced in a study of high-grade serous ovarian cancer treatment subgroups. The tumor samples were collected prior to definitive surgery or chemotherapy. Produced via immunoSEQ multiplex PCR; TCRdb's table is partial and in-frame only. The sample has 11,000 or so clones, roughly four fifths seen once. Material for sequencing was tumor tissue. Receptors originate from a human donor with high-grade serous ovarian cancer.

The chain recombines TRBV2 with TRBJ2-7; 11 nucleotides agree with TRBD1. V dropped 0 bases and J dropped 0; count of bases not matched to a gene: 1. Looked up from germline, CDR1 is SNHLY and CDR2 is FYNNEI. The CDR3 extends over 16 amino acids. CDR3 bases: TGTGCCAGCAGTGAAGCGGGACAGGGGGACTCCTACGAGCAGTACTTC. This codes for CASSEAGQGDSYEQYF.

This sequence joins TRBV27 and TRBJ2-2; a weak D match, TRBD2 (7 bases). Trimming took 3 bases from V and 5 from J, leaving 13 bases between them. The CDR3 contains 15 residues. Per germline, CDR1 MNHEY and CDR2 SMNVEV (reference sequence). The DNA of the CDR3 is TGTGCCAGCAGTTTCGGGGGGCTTAGGACCGGGGAGCTGTTTTTT. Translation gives CASSFGGLRTGELFF.

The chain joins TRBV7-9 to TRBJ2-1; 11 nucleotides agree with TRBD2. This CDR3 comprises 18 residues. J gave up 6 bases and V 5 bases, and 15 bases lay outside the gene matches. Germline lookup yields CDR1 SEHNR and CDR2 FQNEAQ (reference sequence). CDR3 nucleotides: TGTGCCAGCAGCCCGCCGAAACTAGCGGGAGTGCGGGGCAATGAGCAGTTCTTC. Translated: CASSPPKLAGVRGNEQFF. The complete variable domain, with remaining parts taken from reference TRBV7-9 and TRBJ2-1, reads DTGVSQNPRHKITKRGQNVTFRCDPISEHNRLYWYRQTLGQGPEFLTYFQNEAQLEKSRLLSDRFSAERPKGSFSTLEIQRTEQGDSAMYLCASSPPKLAGVRGNEQFFGPGTRLTVL.

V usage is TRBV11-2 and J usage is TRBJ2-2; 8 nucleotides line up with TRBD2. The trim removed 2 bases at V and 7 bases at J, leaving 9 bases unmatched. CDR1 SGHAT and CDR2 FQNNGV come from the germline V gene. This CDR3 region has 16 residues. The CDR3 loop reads CASSLSGGVRSGELFF. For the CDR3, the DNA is TGTGCCAGCAGCTTATCGGGGGGGGTACGGAGCGGGGAGCTGTTTTTT.

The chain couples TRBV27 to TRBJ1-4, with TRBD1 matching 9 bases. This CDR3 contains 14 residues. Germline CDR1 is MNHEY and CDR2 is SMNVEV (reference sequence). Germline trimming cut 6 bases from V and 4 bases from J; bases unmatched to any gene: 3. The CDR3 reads CASRDRGSNEKLFF. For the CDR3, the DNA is TGTGCCAGCAGAGACAGGGGGAGTAATGAAAAACTGTTTTTT.

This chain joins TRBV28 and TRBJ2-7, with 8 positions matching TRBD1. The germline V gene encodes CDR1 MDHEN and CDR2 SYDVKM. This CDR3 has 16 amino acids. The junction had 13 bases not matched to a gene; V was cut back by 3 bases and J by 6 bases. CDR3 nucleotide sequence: TGTGCCAGCAGTTTCCCTGGGGCAGGGGGCTGGGTCGAGCAGTACTTC. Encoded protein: CASSFPGAGGWVEQYF. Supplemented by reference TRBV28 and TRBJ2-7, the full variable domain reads DVKVTQSSRYLVKRTGEKVFLECVQDMDHENMFWYRQDPGLGLRLIYFSYDVKMKEKGDIPEGYSVSREKKERFSLILESASTNQTSMYLCASSFPGAGGWVEQYFGPGTRLTVT.

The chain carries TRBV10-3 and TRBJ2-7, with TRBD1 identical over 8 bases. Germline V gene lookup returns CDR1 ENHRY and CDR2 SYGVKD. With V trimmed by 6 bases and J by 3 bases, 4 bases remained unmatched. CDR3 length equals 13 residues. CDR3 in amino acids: CAIRLGQGYEQYF. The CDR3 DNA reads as TGTGCCATCAGACTAGGACAGGGCTACGAGCAGTACTTC.

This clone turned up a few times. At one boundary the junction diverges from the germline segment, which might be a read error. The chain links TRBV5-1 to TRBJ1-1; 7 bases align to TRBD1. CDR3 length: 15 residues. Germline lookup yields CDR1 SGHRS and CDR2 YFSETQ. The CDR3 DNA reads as TGCGCCAGCAGCTTGCAGACAGGGTCGAACTCTGAAGCTTTCTTT. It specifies CASSLQTGSNSEAFF.

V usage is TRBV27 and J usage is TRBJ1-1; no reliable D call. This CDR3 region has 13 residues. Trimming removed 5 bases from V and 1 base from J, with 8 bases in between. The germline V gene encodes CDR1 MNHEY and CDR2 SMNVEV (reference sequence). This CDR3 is CASSRPGNTEAFF. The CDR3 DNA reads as TGTGCCAGCAGTCGACCTGGGAACACTGAAGCTTTCTTT.

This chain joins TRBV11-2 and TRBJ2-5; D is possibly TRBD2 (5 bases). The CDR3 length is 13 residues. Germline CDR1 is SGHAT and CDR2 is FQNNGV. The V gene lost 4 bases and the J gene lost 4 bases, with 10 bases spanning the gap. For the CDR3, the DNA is TGTGCCAGCAGCTGGACTGGCGGAGAGACCCAGTACTTC. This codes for CASSWTGGETQYF.

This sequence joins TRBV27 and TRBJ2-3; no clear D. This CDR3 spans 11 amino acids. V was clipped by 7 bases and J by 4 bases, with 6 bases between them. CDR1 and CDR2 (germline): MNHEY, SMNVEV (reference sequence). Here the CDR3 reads CASKLADTQYF. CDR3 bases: TGTGCCAGCAAGCTGGCAGATACGCAGTATTTT.

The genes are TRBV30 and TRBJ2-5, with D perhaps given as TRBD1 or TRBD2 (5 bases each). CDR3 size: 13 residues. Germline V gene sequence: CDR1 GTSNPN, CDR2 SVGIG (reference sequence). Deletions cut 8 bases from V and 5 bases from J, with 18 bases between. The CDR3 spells CAVGVRTLETQYF. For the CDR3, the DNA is TGTGCCGTGGGGGTCAGGACCTTGGAGACCCAGTACTTC.

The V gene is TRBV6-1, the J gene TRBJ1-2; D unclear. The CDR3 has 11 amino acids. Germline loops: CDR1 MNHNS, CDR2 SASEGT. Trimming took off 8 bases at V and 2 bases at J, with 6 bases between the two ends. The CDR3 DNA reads TGTGCCAGCGTTGAGAACTATGGCTACACCTTC. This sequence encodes CASVENYGYTF.

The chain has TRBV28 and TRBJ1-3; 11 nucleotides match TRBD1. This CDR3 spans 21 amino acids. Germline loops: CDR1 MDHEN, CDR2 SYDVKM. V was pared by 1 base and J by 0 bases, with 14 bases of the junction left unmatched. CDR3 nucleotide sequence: TGTGCCAGCAGTTTATTCGGACAGGGGGCGGGGTACGAGCTCTCTGGAAACACCATATATTTT. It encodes CASSLFGQGAGYELSGNTIYF.

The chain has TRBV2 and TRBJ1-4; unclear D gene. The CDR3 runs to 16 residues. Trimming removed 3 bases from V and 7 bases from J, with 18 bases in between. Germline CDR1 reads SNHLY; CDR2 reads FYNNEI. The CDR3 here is CASSDIPRSSFEKLFF. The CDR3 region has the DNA TGTGCCAGCAGTGATATTCCCAGGTCCAGCTTTGAAAAACTGTTTTTT.